This T cell receptor (beta chain) was profiled in a study of T-cell memory formation after mild COVID-19. Study information: The TCR clusters were mostly specific to one donor. Findings of the study overall: Pre-infection memory held some responding clones, suggesting pre-existing cross-reactive T cells responded.

This clonotype was seen ten or more times. The antigen remains undetermined. J gave up 3 bases and V 5 bases, and 6 bases lay outside the gene matches. The length of the CDR3 is 14 residues. Germline V gene data show CDR1 as SEHNR and CDR2 as FQNEAQ (reference sequence). TCR alpha and TCR beta cDNA libraries carrying sample barcodes and UMIs were produced by 5'RACE using constant-segment primers. One entry per CDR3 protein results from TCRdb running MiXCR on the 5' RACE reads. The top ten hold about 12% of the sample, which has 470,000 or so distinct CDR3 sequences, around a sixth seen once. The chain links TRBV7-9 to TRBJ2-7, with 8 bases identical to TRBD1. The origin of this receptor is an adult woman who had mild COVID-19 (a few samples of this study predate the infection). Cell type and time point are not known. Material for sequencing was PBMCs or a T cell subset sorted from them (not recorded which). CDR3 bases: TGTGCCAGCAGCCTAGGACAGGGTGACTACGAGCAGTACTTC. This translates into CASSLGQGDYEQYF.